The clone carrying this T cell receptor (beta chain) was seen more than once but under ten times. What it binds is not known. The CDR3 is 13 residues long. V lost 6 bases, J lost 3 bases, and 5 bases stayed unmatched. The germline CDR1 and CDR2 sequences are SGHRS and YFSETQ. TCRdb reprocessed the RT-PCR reads with MiXCR, giving one entry per CDR3 protein. The sample shows hundreds of thousands of distinct CDR3 sequences, approximately 17% of them seen only once. This sample was taken from a study of response to subunit inactivated influenza vaccine. Overall study findings and caveats: Every seasonal influenza vaccination brings in few new T cells, the authors suggested.

This clonotype was sampled from a man between 50 and 59 years old who received an inactivated influenza vaccine. The sample here was PBMCs from blood, taken less than 6 days after vaccination. This rearrangement joins TRBV5-1 to TRBJ2-7; 8 bases agree with TRBD2. CDR3 amino acids: CASKPTSDYEQYF. The CDR3, as DNA: TGCGCCAGCAAACCGACTAGCGACTACGAGCAGTACTTC.